This T cell receptor (beta chain) was observed in a study of cytomegalovirus exposure and HLA in healthy donors. Overall study context: Among the 400 or so donors who were genotyped, 81% fell in the genetic ancestry cluster that is associated with self-reported Caucasian donors.

In the PCR, 60 Vbeta and 13 Jbeta primers were used. TCRdb keeps only in-frame clones here, not all; method: immunoSEQ multiplex PCR. The sample lists some 120,000 clones; roughly 68% were seen once. Comments on this clone: No antigen is known for it.

V lost 1 base, J lost 6 bases, and 11 bases stayed unmatched. Germline V gives CDR1 SGHDT, CDR2 YYEEEE. The CDR3 runs to 16 residues. Study-level points and caveats: Later analysis associated a missense DCLRE1C variant with TCR beta V- and J-gene trimming. The analysis excluded some indistinguishable V segments, including TRBV6-2 and TRBV6-3. As immune exposure information, only CMV serostatus was available.

The rearrangement joins TRBV5-6 to TRBJ1-1; 8 positions agree with TRBD1. The clonotype was recovered from a woman aged 45-60 years in good health and CMV-seropositive. The specimen sequenced was PBMCs. CDR3 sequence: CASSLYQGALSAEAFF. The DNA of the CDR3 is TGTGCCAGCAGCTTGTATCAGGGGGCGCTTTCGGCTGAAGCTTTCTTT. Combining the CDR3 with reference TRBV5-6 and TRBJ1-1 gives the whole variable domain DAGVTQSPTHLIKTRGQQVTLRCSPKSGHDTVSWYQQALGQGPQFIFQYYEEEERQRGNFPDRFSGHQFPNYSSELNVNALLLGDSALYLCASSLYQGALSAEAFFGQGTRLTVV.